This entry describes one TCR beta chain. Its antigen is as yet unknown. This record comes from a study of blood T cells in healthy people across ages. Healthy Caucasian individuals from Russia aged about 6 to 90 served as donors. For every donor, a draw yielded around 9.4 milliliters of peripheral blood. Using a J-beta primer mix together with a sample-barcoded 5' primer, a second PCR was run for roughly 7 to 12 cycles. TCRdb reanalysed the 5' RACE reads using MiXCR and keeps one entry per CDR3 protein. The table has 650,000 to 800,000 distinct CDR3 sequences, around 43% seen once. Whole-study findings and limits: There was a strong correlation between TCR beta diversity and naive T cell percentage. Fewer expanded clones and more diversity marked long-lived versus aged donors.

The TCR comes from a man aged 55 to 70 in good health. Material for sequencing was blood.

In DNA form, the CDR3 reads TGTGCCAGCAGCTCTAGGGGGGTCACAGGGGTCGACGCAGATACGCAGTATTTT. Its protein is CASSSRGVTGVDADTQYF. V usage is TRBV7-3 and J usage is TRBJ2-3; perhaps TRBD1 as D (7 bases). V shed 4 bases and J shed 4 bases, with 24 bases lying between them. The CDR3 has 18 residues. Germline CDR1 SGHTA, CDR2 FQGTGA.